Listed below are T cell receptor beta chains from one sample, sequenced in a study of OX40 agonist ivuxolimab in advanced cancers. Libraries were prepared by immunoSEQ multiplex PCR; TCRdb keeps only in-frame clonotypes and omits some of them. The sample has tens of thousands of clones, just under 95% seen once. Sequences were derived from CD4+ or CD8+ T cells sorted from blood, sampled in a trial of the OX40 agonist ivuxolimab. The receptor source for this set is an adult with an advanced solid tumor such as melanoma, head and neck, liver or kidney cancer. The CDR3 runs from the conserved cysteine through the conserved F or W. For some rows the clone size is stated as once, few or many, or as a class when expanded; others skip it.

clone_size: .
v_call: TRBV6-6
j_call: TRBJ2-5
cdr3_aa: CASSRLAGRETQYF

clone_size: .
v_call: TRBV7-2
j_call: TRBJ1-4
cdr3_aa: CASSPQGQGEYATNEKLFF

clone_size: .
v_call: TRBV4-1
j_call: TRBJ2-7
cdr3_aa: CASSQAPGQGNYEQYF

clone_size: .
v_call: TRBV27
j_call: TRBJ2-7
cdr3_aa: CASSLLPSYEQYF

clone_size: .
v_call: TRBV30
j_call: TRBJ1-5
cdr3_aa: CAWSVRAGRQPQHF

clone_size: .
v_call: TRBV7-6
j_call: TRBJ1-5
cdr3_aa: CASSLYSGGGNQPQHF

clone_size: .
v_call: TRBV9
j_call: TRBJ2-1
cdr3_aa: CASSAYPGGLAGEKQFF

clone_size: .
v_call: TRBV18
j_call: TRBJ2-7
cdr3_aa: CASSPPGENYEQYF

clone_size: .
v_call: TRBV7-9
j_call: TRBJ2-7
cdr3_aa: CASSSHLYEQYF

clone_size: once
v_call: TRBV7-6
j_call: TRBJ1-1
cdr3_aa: CASSLARGTEAFF